These 26 T cell receptor beta chains were all obtained from the same sample, sequenced in a study of blood T cell repertoires in COVID-19. TCRdb's copy holds only in-frame clones and misses some; the assay was immunoSEQ multiplex PCR. The sample yields about 120,000 clones, more than 75% seen once. What was sequenced was peripheral blood. Receptor source: a middle-aged man with acute or convalescent COVID-19.

The rearrangement links TRBV5-4 to TRBJ2-3; D remains ambiguous. V was shortened by 3 bases and J by 3 bases, with 8 bases between the two germline ends. Per the germline V gene, CDR1 is SGHNT and CDR2 is YYREEE (reference sequence). This CDR3 has 13 amino acids. The CDR3: CASSYAGTDTQYF. Here the CDR3 DNA reads TGTGCCAGCAGCTACGCCGGGACAGATACGCAGTATTTT.

The genes are TRBV5-8 and TRBJ2-7; a weak D match, TRBD2 (5 bases). The CDR3 length is 14 residues. Trimming cost V 4 bases and J 0 bases, with 11 bases left between them. The germline CDR1 and CDR2 sequences are SGHTS and YDEGEE. CDR3 in amino acids: CASSRGQNSYEQYF. The CDR3 DNA reads as TGTGCCAGCAGCCGCGGGCAGAACTCCTACGAGCAGTACTTC.

The V call is TRBV24-1, the J call TRBJ2-1, with 8 bases identical to TRBD1. The CDR3 runs to 15 residues. The germline V gene encodes CDR1 KGHDR and CDR2 SFDVKD. V shed 3 bases and J 0 bases; nucleotides not matched to a gene: 0. The CDR3 DNA reads as TGTGCCACCAGTGATACAGGGGGCTCCTACAATGAGCAGTTCTTC. It encodes CATSDTGGSYNEQFF.

V and J are TRBV6-4 and TRBJ1-2; the match to TRBD1 covers 7 bases. V was clipped by 7 bases and J by 4 bases; unmatched bases: 9. The germline gives CDR1 MRHNA, CDR2 SNTAGT. The CDR3 is 14 residues long. CDR3 coding DNA: TGTGCCAGCATGCTGCAGGGGGTCAGCTATGGCTACACCTTC. Translated, it gives CASMLQGVSYGYTF.

This chain joins TRBV15 and TRBJ2-7, with 10 bases aligning to TRBD2. Looked up from germline, CDR1 is LNHNV and CDR2 is YYDKDF (reference sequence). The trim removed 6 bases at V and 0 bases at J, leaving 5 bases unmatched. The CDR3 sequence is 15 residues long. The DNA for the CDR3 is TGTGCCACCAGTCGGACTAGCGGCCCCTCCTACGAGCAGTACTTC. Its protein product is CATSRTSGPSYEQYF.

This CDR3 is CASRAAGGNNEQFF. The CDR3 nucleotides read TGCGCCAGCAGGGCGGCGGGGGGTAACAATGAGCAGTTCTTC. This sequence joins TRBV5-1 and TRBJ2-1; 8 bases align to TRBD2. Germline values: CDR1 SGHRS, CDR2 YFSETQ. The CDR3 sequence is 14 residues long. J was trimmed by 5 bases and V by 5 bases; bases with no gene match: 6. The complete variable domain, with remaining parts taken from reference TRBV5-1 and TRBJ2-1, reads KAGVTQTPRYLIKTRGQQVTLSCSPISGHRSVSWYQQTPGQGLQFLFEYFSETQRNKGNFPGRFSGRQFSNSRSEMNVSTLELGDSALYLCASRAAGGNNEQFFGPGTRLTVL.

The chain combines TRBV2 with TRBJ2-3; perhaps TRBD1 as D (5 bases). The V end lost 8 bases, the J end lost 4 bases, and 19 bases lay between the germline ends. CDR3 length: 15 amino acids. Germline CDR1 SNHLY, CDR2 FYNNEI. The CDR3 DNA is TGTGCCAGCCGCCAGTCAGGGTTTATGGCAGATACGCAGTATTTT. It codes for CASRQSGFMADTQYF.

The chain carries TRBV12-3 or TRBV12-4 and TRBJ2-7, with TRBD1 identical over 9 bases. Unmatched junction bases numbered 1, after V lost 7 bases and J lost 0 bases. CDR3 length: 13 residues. CDR3 nucleotide sequence: TGTGCCAGCACGGACAGGGGCTCCTACGAGCAGTACTTC. Encoded protein: CASTDRGSYEQYF.

The chain couples TRBV6-5 to TRBJ2-2; 8 bases fit TRBD1. Per the germline V gene, CDR1 is MNHEY and CDR2 is SVGAGI. J was trimmed by 7 bases and V by 6 bases; bases with no gene match: 7. CDR3 length: 14 residues. The CDR3 nucleotides read TGTGCCAGCAGACAACAGGGGGATGGCGGGGAGCTGTTTTTT. This sequence encodes CASRQQGDGGELFF.

The V gene is TRBV11-2, the J gene TRBJ2-3; 8 bases align to TRBD2. Germline CDR1 and CDR2: SGHAT and FQNNGV. With V trimmed by 7 bases and J by 4 bases, 4 bases remained unmatched. The CDR3 is made up of 13 amino acids. CDR3 DNA: TGTGCCAGCACCTCGGGGGGGTCAGATACGCAGTATTTT. Protein sequence: CASTSGGSDTQYF.

The V gene is TRBV24-1, the J gene TRBJ2-3, with a tentative D call TRBD2 (6 bases). The ends were cut back, 7 bases at V and 6 bases at J, with 22 bases in the middle. CDR3 length equals 16 residues. Germline V gene sequence: CDR1 KGHDR, CDR2 SFDVKD. CDR3 amino acids: CATRGAGGGASDTQYF. The CDR3 DNA is TGTGCCACCAGGGGAGCGGGTGGGGGTGCGTCCGATACGCAGTATTTT.

The chain joins TRBV27 to TRBJ2-1; TRBD1 aligns across 8 bases. The CDR3 spans 13 residues. Germline assignment: CDR1 MNHEY and CDR2 SMNVEV (reference sequence). V dropped 2 bases and J dropped 12; count of bases not matched to a gene: 6. CDR3 sequence: CASSLPGQAGQFF. In DNA form, the CDR3 reads TGTGCCAGCAGTTTACCGGGACAGGCTGGGCAGTTCTTC.

The rearrangement joins TRBV21-1 to TRBJ1-5. TRBV21-1 has pseudogene status. This CDR3 has 16 amino acids. The CDR3 DNA sequence: TGTGCCATACTCTCGAGGGAGATCCGGATTCGTCAGCCCCAGCATTTT. It translates to CAILSREIRIRQPQHF.

This chain connects TRBV2 to TRBJ1-5; no clear D. The CDR3 has 15 residues. Germline-derived CDR1 and CDR2 are SNHLY and FYNNEI. The germline V and J ends were trimmed by 5 bases and 2 bases, with 13 bases remaining between them. The CDR3 is CASSKGPEGNQPQHF. The DNA for the CDR3 is TGTGCCAGCAGTAAAGGGCCAGAGGGCAATCAGCCCCAGCATTTT.

The chain carries TRBV6-5 and TRBJ2-3; possibly TRBD1 for D (6 bases). Trimming cost V 0 bases and J 6 bases, with 10 bases left between them. The CDR3 is made up of 14 amino acids. Germline V CDR1 and CDR2: MNHEY, SVGAGI. The CDR3 is CASSYSGGLDTQYF. The CDR3 region has the DNA TGTGCCAGCAGTTACTCTGGGGGCCTGGATACGCAGTATTTT.

This sequence joins TRBV19 and TRBJ2-7; 9 nucleotides line up with TRBD1. Germline V CDR1 and CDR2: LNHDA, SQIVND (reference sequence). J gave up 5 bases and V 5 bases, and 10 bases lay outside the gene matches. This CDR3 has 15 amino acids. The CDR3 reads CASSGTGTGIDEQYF. CDR3 DNA: TGTGCCAGTAGTGGAACCGGGACAGGGATCGACGAGCAGTACTTC.

V and J are TRBV6-6 and TRBJ1-2, with D possibly being TRBD1 (6 bases). This CDR3 contains 12 residues. V lost 7 bases and J 4 bases, leaving 10 bases between the germline ends. Germline V lookup: CDR1 MNHNY, CDR2 SVGAGI (reference sequence). The CDR3 reads CASKGGGYGYTF. The CDR3 DNA sequence: TGTGCCAGCAAGGGGGGGGGCTATGGCTACACCTTC.

The chain joins TRBV11-2 to TRBJ2-7; 8 bases match TRBD2. V was pared by 5 bases and J by 2 bases, with 5 bases of the junction left unmatched. This CDR3 is built from 14 residues. CDR1 and CDR2 from the germline V gene are SGHAT and FQNNGV. The chain's CDR3 is CASSRGGWTYEQYF. In DNA form, the CDR3 reads TGTGCCAGCAGCCGGGGGGGATGGACCTACGAGCAGTACTTC. The full variable domain, in which reference TRBV11-2 and TRBJ2-7 provide the parts outside the CDR3, is EAGVAQSPRYKIIEKRQSVAFWCNPISGHATLYWYQQILGQGPKLLIQFQNNGVVDDSQLPKDRFSAERLKGVDSTLKIQPAKLEDSAVYLCASSRGGWTYEQYFGPGTRLTVT.

The J gene is TRBJ1-6, the V gene TRBV14; 10 bases map to TRBD1. V trimming: 3 bases; J trimming: 1 base; junction bases outside the gene matches: 9. Germline-derived CDR1 and CDR2 are SGHDN and FVKESK. The CDR3 loop spans 19 amino acids. CDR3 in amino acids: CASSHTTGGSGSYNSPLHF. DNA of the CDR3: TGTGCCAGCAGCCATACGACAGGGGGCTCAGGATCCTATAATTCACCCCTCCACTTT. Based on the CDR3 plus reference TRBV14 and TRBJ1-6, the full variable domain is EAGVTQFPSHSVIEKGQTVTLRCDPISGHDNLYWYRRVMGKEIKFLLHFVKESKQDESGMPNNRFLAERTGGTYSTLKVQPAELEDSGVYFCASSHTTGGSGSYNSPLHFGNGTRLTVT.

This chain uses TRBV18 with TRBJ2-5; tentative D call: TRBD2 (6 bases). CDR1 is KGHSH, CDR2 LQKENI, per germline. Trimming removed 3 bases at V and 7 bases at J, with 24 bases between. CDR3 length: 17 amino acids. In DNA form, the CDR3 reads TGTGCCAGCTCACCCTCGGGGGTGGTCGAGGATCGTGGGACCCAGTACTTC. Translated: CASSPSGVVEDRGTQYF.

The gene calls are TRBV11-2 and TRBJ1-1; D is ambiguous. The CDR3 extends over 11 amino acids. The germline V gene encodes CDR1 SGHAT and CDR2 FQNNGV. The germline V and J ends were trimmed by 7 bases and 1 base, with 4 bases remaining between them. The DNA of the CDR3 is TGTGCCAGCACCTCGAACACTGAAGCTTTCTTT. Translation gives CASTSNTEAFF.

The rearrangement links TRBV6-5 to TRBJ1-2; a weak D match, TRBD1 (6 bases). The CDR3 has 15 residues. V was clipped by 7 bases and J by 1 base, with 16 bases between them. Germline V gives CDR1 MNHEY, CDR2 SVGAGI. This chain's CDR3 is CASTLGQFLNYGYTF. Written as DNA, the CDR3 is TGTGCCAGCACCCTAGGACAGTTTCTTAACTATGGCTACACCTTC.

This chain joins TRBV18 and TRBJ1-2, with D unresolved. This CDR3 is 14 amino acids long. Trimming removed 2 bases from V and 0 bases from J, with 7 bases in between. Germline V gene data show CDR1 as KGHSH and CDR2 as LQKENI. CDR3 sequence reads: CASSPITSNYGYTF. The CDR3 nucleotides read TGTGCCAGCTCACCAATAACTTCTAACTATGGCTACACCTTC.

This chain joins TRBV2 and TRBJ1-4, with D possibly being TRBD1 (5 bases). This CDR3 comprises 15 residues. Looked up from germline, CDR1 is SNHLY and CDR2 is FYNNEI. Trimming stripped 5 bases from V and 0 bases from J, with 10 bases between. Here the CDR3 DNA reads TGTGCCAGCAGTCCCCTGACAGCAACTAATGAAAAACTGTTTTTT. Translating it yields CASSPLTATNEKLFF.

The chain employs TRBV6-5 and TRBJ1-6; D not resolved. There are 15 residues in the CDR3. Germline values: CDR1 MNHEY, CDR2 SVGAGI. Trimming removed 4 bases at V and 5 bases at J, with 12 bases between. CDR3 DNA: TGTGCCAGCAGTTCCCTCGGAGGGCATAATTCACCCCTCCACTTT. As protein: CASSSLGGHNSPLHF.

This clone has a handful of counts. The rearrangement uses TRBV5-1 and TRBJ2-1; D is ambiguous. Germline V lookup: CDR1 SGHRS, CDR2 YFSETQ. The CDR3 sequence is 15 residues long. Trimming left V 2 bases short and J 0 bases short, with 9 bases between. CDR3 sequence reads: CASSFTESSYNEQFF. Written as DNA, the CDR3 is TGCGCCAGCAGCTTTACAGAGAGCTCCTACAATGAGCAGTTCTTC.